One sample yielded the 2 T cell receptor beta chains listed below, sequenced in a study of cytomegalovirus exposure and HLA in healthy donors. 13 Jbeta primers and 60 Vbeta primers were used for the PCR. Generated by immunoSEQ multiplex PCR, the TCRdb table keeps only in-frame clones and is missing some. Of 95,000 to 150,000 clones listed, 75% to 90% were seen once; the top ten hold under 2.5%. The sample comprised PBMCs. Every receptor here comes from a man aged 30-40 years in good health and CMV-seronegative.

This clone came up a few times. The chain joins TRBV2 to TRBJ2-3, with D possibly matching TRBD2 (5 bases). Germline V lookup: CDR1 SNHLY, CDR2 FYNNEI. The CDR3 totals 16 residues. V was pared by 5 bases and J by 0 bases, with 15 bases between. CDR3 DNA sequence: TGTGCCAGCAGTTACCTCAGCGGACCTAGCACAGATACGCAGTATTTT. It codes for CASSYLSGPSTDTQYF.

The chain couples TRBV9 to TRBJ2-7, with D perhaps TRBD2 (7 bases). Per germline, CDR1 SGDLS and CDR2 YYNGEE. Trimming shortened V by 0 bases and J by 4 bases, and 11 bases separated the two germline ends. This CDR3 is built from 14 residues. CDR3: CASSVGGGPYEQYF. CDR3 coding DNA: TGTGCCAGCAGCGTAGGGGGGGGGCCTTACGAGCAGTACTTC.